The 7 T cell receptor beta chains below were found in one sample sequenced in a study of blood T cell repertoires in COVID-19. TCRdb's copy holds only in-frame clones and misses some; the assay was immunoSEQ multiplex PCR. This table has under 200,000 clones, around nine tenths appearing once. Sequencing was carried out using peripheral blood. The receptors originated from a man between 70 and 80 years old with acute or convalescent COVID-19.

The sample holds one count of this clone. The rearrangement joins TRBV4-2 to TRBJ2-7; 10 bases map to TRBD1. Trimming cost V 4 bases and J 1 base; bases outside gene matches: 16. Germline CDR1 is LGHNA and CDR2 is YNFKEQ. This CDR3 has 19 residues. Written as DNA, the CDR3 is TGTGCCAGCAGCCCCTGGATGGGACAGGGGCCCCCTTCTTCCTACGAGCAGTACTTC. It yields the protein CASSPWMGQGPPSSYEQYF.

This clone appeared once. This chain connects TRBV6-5 to TRBJ1-5; 7 bases agree with TRBD1. Germline CDR1 and CDR2: MNHEY and SVGAGI. V trimming: 6 bases; J trimming: 9 bases; junction bases outside the gene matches: 2. The CDR3 length is 11 residues. CDR3 DNA sequence: TGTGCCAGCAGCCCAGGGGGGCCCCAGCATTTT. Its protein product is CASSPGGPQHF.

The rearrangement links TRBV29-1 to TRBJ2-5, with 9 bases identical to TRBD2. Germline V lookup: CDR1 SQVTM, CDR2 ANQGSEA. This CDR3 is built from 15 residues. The V segment lost 3 bases and the J segment 0 bases; nucleotides outside the gene matches: 5. The DNA for the CDR3 is TGCAGCGTTGAGGGGGCGGGAGGGTACCAAGAGACCCAGTACTTC. Protein product: CSVEGAGGYQETQYF.

Only one count was recorded for this clone. V gene TRBV19 combines with J gene TRBJ1-2, with TRBD1 identical over 7 bases. Per the germline V gene, CDR1 is LNHDA and CDR2 is SQIVND (reference sequence). This CDR3 region has 13 residues. Trimming at V came to 4 bases and at J to 2 bases, leaving 1 base not matched to a gene. The chain's CDR3 is CASSTGQNYGYTF. Written as DNA, the CDR3 is TGTGCCAGTAGTACGGGACAGAACTATGGCTACACCTTC.

The chain has TRBV5-6 and TRBJ1-4; 8 nucleotides agree with TRBD1. The CDR3 has 14 residues. Germline V gene data show CDR1 as SGHDT and CDR2 as YYEEEE. V shed 3 bases and J 9 bases; nucleotides not matched to a gene: 7. CDR3 protein: CASSSGTGGKKLFF. As DNA, the CDR3 is TGTGCCAGCAGCTCCGGGACAGGCGGAAAAAAACTGTTTTTT. The whole variable domain, remainder taken from reference TRBV5-6 and TRBJ1-4, is DAGVTQSPTHLIKTRGQQVTLRCSPKSGHDTVSWYQQALGQGPQFIFQYYEEEERQRGNFPDRFSGHQFPNYSSELNVNALLLGDSALYLCASSSGTGGKKLFFGSGTQLSVL.

V is TRBV7-9 and J is TRBJ2-5, with 7 bases aligning to TRBD1. V gave up 1 base and J gave up 1 base; unmatched junction bases: 3. Germline V CDR1 and CDR2: SEHNR, FQNEAQ (reference sequence). The CDR3 loop spans 15 amino acids. The CDR3 spells CASSLGQGVQETQYF. CDR3 sequence (DNA): TGTGCCAGCAGCTTAGGACAGGGAGTCCAAGAGACCCAGTACTTC.

The chain recombines TRBV6-4 with TRBJ2-1; 9 nucleotides agree with TRBD2. CDR1 is MRHNA, CDR2 SNTAGT, per germline. V lost 5 bases to trimming and J lost 10 bases; unmatched junction nucleotides: 6. This CDR3 spans 13 amino acids. CDR3 in amino acids: CASSSSGNGEQFF. The CDR3 DNA reads as TGTGCCAGCAGTTCTAGCGGGAACGGGGAGCAGTTCTTC.